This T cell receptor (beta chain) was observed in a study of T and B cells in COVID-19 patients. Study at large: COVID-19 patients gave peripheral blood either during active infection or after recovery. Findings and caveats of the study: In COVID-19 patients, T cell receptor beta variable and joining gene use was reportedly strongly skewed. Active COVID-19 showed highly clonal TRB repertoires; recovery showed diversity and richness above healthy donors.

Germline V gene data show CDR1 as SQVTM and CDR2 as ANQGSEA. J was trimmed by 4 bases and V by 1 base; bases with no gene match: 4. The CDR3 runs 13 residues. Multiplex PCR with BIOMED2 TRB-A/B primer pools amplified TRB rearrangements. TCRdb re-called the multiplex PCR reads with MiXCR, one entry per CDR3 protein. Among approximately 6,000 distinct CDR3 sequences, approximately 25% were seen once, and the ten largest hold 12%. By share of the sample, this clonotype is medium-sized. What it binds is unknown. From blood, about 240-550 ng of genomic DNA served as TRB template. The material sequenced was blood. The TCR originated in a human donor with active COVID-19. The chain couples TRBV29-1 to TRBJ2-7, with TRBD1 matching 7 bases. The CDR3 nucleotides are TGCAGCGTTGAAGGGACAGGTGGATACGAGCAGTACTTC. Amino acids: CSVEGTGGYEQYF.